Listed below are T cell receptor beta chains from one sample, sequenced in a study of cytomegalovirus exposure and HLA in healthy donors. Assay used: immunoSEQ multiplex PCR; TCRdb lists only in-frame clones, some missing. Of approximately 200,000 clones listed, almost 90% are singletons. Sequences were obtained from PBMCs. The receptor source for this set is a young woman in good health and CMV-seronegative. Both conserved end residues are part of each CDR3. Fields, in order: D gene, clone size, V gene, J gene, CDR3 DNA, CDR3 protein. D genes are given only for firm matches. For some rows the clone size is stated as once, few or many, or as a class when expanded; others skip it.

TRBD1	-	TRBV6-5	TRBJ2-7	TGTGCCAGCAGTTACAGCCGGGACAGGGTTTACGAGCAGTACTTC	CASSYSRDRVYEQYF
-	-	TRBV6-5	TRBJ1-1	TGTGCCAGCAGTTACCCTCCTCCAGGGACTGAAGCTTTCTTT	CASSYPPPGTEAFF
TRBD1	-	TRBV4-2	TRBJ2-7	TGTGCCAGCAGCCGAGGACAGGGCGCCTCCTACGAGCAGTACTTC	CASSRGQGASYEQYF
-	-	TRBV5-1	TRBJ2-5	TGCGCCAGCAGCTTGGGGCAGGGCGCACCGACCCAGTACTTC	CASSLGQGAPTQYF
-	once	TRBV4-1	TRBJ1-1	TGCGCCAGCAGCCAAGTGTTTGGGGGCGTAGCTTTCTTT	CASSQVFGGVAFF
-	-	TRBV30	TRBJ1-3	TGTGCCTGGAATCTAGACAGGGGAAACACCATATATTTT	CAWNLDRGNTIYF
TRBD2	-	TRBV2	TRBJ2-1	TGTGCCGTGGGACTAGCGGGAGCCAATGAGCAGTTCTTC	CAVGLAGANEQFF
TRBD1	-	TRBV9	TRBJ2-5	TGTGCCAGCAGCGTAGGACAGGGGCTGCGGCAAGAGACCCAGTACTTC	CASSVGQGLRQETQYF
TRBD2	-	TRBV5-1	TRBJ2-1	TGCGCCAGCAGCTTGGAGTCTAGCGGGCATAGTGTCTTC	CASSLESSGHSVF
-	-	TRBV5-1	TRBJ2-2	TGCGCCAGCAGCTTGGAGGGGGGGGAGCTGTTTTTT	CASSLEGGELFF
TRBD2	-	TRBV27	TRBJ2-7	TGTGCCAGCAGTTTACGAAGGACTAGCGGAAGTTACTCCTACGAGCAGTACTTC	CASSLRRTSGSYSYEQYF
TRBD2	-	TRBV4-1	TRBJ2-7	TGCGCCAGCAGCCAAGATCGTGGACTAGGGGCCGAGCAGTACTTC	CASSQDRGLGAEQYF
-	-	TRBV5-4	TRBJ2-3	TGTGCCAGCAGCTTGGCCGGCACAGATACGCAGTATTTT	CASSLAGTDTQYF
-	-	TRBV28	TRBJ2-7	TGTGCCAGCAGTTTGTCTTCGGGAGCACCCGAGCAGTACTTC	CASSLSSGAPEQYF
-	-	TRBV28	TRBJ2-5	TGTGCCAGCAGTTTAGGAGTGAACAGGGCAAGAGAGACCCAGTACTTC	CASSLGVNRARETQYF
TRBD1	-	TRBV5-1	TRBJ2-1	TGCGCCAGCAGCACAGGGGCCAATGAGCAGTTCTTC	CASSTGANEQFF
-	-	TRBV9	TRBJ2-5	TGTGCCAGCAGCGTAGGGAGGGCGGGAGAGACCCAGTACTTC	CASSVGRAGETQYF
-	once	TRBV20-1	TRBJ2-7	TGCAGTGCAGCATCCTACGAGCAGTACTTC	CSAASYEQYF
-	-	TRBV11-2	TRBJ2-3	TGTGCCAGCAGCTTAGGGTCAGTTTTGGATACGCAGTATTTT	CASSLGSVLDTQYF
-	-	TRBV29-1	TRBJ2-1	TGCAGCGTTGACCGCGGCATAGGAGGGAATGAGCAGTTCTTC	CSVDRGIGGNEQFF
-	-	TRBV18	TRBJ1-2	TGTGCCAGCTCACCACGTCAGGGATTAGCTAACTATGGCTACACCTTC	CASSPRQGLANYGYTF
-	-	TRBV28	TRBJ2-7	TGTGCCAGCAGGCGGGACCGAGGCGAGCAGTACTTC	CASRRDRGEQYF
TRBD2	once	TRBV28	TRBJ2-2	TGTGCCAGCAGATCCTCGGCGGGAGGGCTTAACGGGGAGCTGTTTTTT	CASRSSAGGLNGELFF
-	-	TRBV9	TRBJ2-5	TGTGCCAGCAGCGGCACTAGTAACGGCGGAGAGTACCAAGAGACCCAGTACTTC	CASSGTSNGGEYQETQYF